This is a list of T cell receptor beta chains from one sample in a study of somatic mutations in cytotoxic T cells in rheumatoid arthritis. Sequenced by immunoSEQ multiplex PCR; TCRdb stores in-frame clones only, minus some. The sample holds several thousand clones, about 80% seen once. The specimen sequenced was CD8+ T cells sorted from blood. These receptors were taken from an adult with rheumatoid arthritis. The CDR3 runs from the conserved cysteine through the conserved F or W. D genes are given only for firm matches. Clone size is given for some rows only: seen once, a few or many times, or a class if the clone is expanded.

J | size | V | D | DNA | CDR3
TRBJ2-7 | . | TRBV5-1 | TRBD1 | TGCGCCAGCAGCGCAGGGGGCGGGTCTCTCGAGCAGTACTTC | CASSAGGGSLEQYF
TRBJ1-4 | . | TRBV28 | . | TGTGCCAGCAGTCAGGGGACACCGTCGAATAATGAAAAACTGTTTTTT | CASSQGTPSNNEKLFF
TRBJ2-7 | . | TRBV28 | TRBD1 | TGTGCCAGCAGCCCTCGGACAGGGTCTTTCGAGCAGTACTTC | CASSPRTGSFEQYF
TRBJ1-1 | . | TRBV19 | . | TGTGCCAGTAGTATAGACTCCCGGACTGAAGCTTTCTTT | CASSIDSRTEAFF
TRBJ2-7 | once | TRBV29-1 | . | TGCAGCGTTTGGGGCGGGGACTCCTACGAGCAGTACTTC | CSVWGGDSYEQYF
TRBJ2-7 | . | TRBV27 | . | TGTGCCAGCAGTTTCGACAGAGAACTTTACGAGCAGTACTTC | CASSFDRELYEQYF
TRBJ1-2 | . | TRBV28 | . | TGTGCCAGCAGCCTCCTCGAAGGGGACTATGGCTACACCTTC | CASSLLEGDYGYTF
TRBJ2-1 | . | TRBV4-1 | TRBD2 | TGCGCCAGCAGCCAAGCTAGCGGGGGGAAGTACAATGAGCAGTTCTTC | CASSQASGGKYNEQFF
TRBJ2-1 | . | TRBV2 | TRBD2 | TGTGCCAGCAGCCTGGGGACTAGCACCTACAATGAGCAGTTCTTC | CASSLGTSTYNEQFF
TRBJ2-7 | . | TRBV27 | . | TGTGCCAGCAGTTTAGGTAGCGGTTCCTACGAGCAGTACTTC | CASSLGSGSYEQYF
TRBJ2-1 | . | TRBV6-5 | TRBD2 | TGTGCCAGCAGCCTAGCGGGGGTCTACAATGAGCAGTTCTTC | CASSLAGVYNEQFF
TRBJ1-1 | . | TRBV10-3 | . | TGTGCCATCAGTGAGTTGGGGTTGGGCACTGAAGCTTTCTTT | CAISELGLGTEAFF
TRBJ2-5 | . | TRBV28 | . | TGTGCCAGCATGTCGGACCAGGAAAATGGGGAGACCCAGTACTTC | CASMSDQENGETQYF
TRBJ1-2 | . | TRBV5-4 | . | TGTGCCAGCAGCCCCCTCGCCGACAGTTTTGGCTACACCTTC | CASSPLADSFGYTF
TRBJ1-2 | large | TRBV5-1 | TRBD1 | TGCGCCAGCAGCTTGGACGGGACAGGGGATCTCCTGGATGGCTACACCTTC | CASSLDGTGDLLDGYTF
TRBJ1-5 | . | TRBV2 | . | TGTGCCAGCAGTGAGGGTCAGCGCGGTCAGCCCCAGCATTTT | CASSEGQRGQPQHF
TRBJ2-3 | . | TRBV2 | TRBD1 | TGTGCCAGCAGCGTCCGGGACAGGGGCCTTCGAGGCACAGATACGCAGTATTTT | CASSVRDRGLRGTDTQYF
TRBJ2-7 | . | TRBV4-1 | . | TGCGCCAGCACCCCTGGGGCCAGCGGACTTGAGGAGCAGTACTTC | CASTPGASGLEEQYF
TRBJ2-7 | . | TRBV7-8 | TRBD2 | TGTGCCAGCAGCTTTCCCGGGACTAGGGGTCGACACGAGCAGTACTTC | CASSFPGTRGRHEQYF
TRBJ1-4 | . | TRBV2 | TRBD1 | TGTGCCAGCAGTGAGAACAGACAGGGGGCGCGACTGTTTTTT | CASSENRQGARLFF
TRBJ2-7 | . | TRBV11-2 | . | TGTGCCAGCAGCTTGACTCCTACCTACGAGCAGTACTTC | CASSLTPTYEQYF
TRBJ1-1 | few | TRBV13 | TRBD1 | TGTGCCAGCAGTTTTACAGGGGGAACTGAAGCTTTCTTT | CASSFTGGTEAFF
TRBJ1-1 | few | TRBV5-4 | . | TGTGCCAGCAGCTTCGGGAGCTTTGAAGCTTTCTTT | CASSFGSFEAFF
TRBJ1-1 | . | TRBV4-3 | . | TGCGCCAGCAGCCTGGGTCGGACTGAAGCTTTCTTT | CASSLGRTEAFF
TRBJ1-1 | . | TRBV11-2 | . | TGTGCCAGCAGAGCGGTCAGGGGACCCGCTGAAGCTTTCTTT | CASRAVRGPAEAFF
TRBJ1-5 | . | TRBV10-3 | . | TGTGCCATCAGTGAGTCCAACAGAGTCGTAGGAAATCAGCCCCAGCATTTT | CAISESNRVVGNQPQHF
TRBJ1-1 | . | TRBV19 | . | TGTGCCAGTAGCACTACAGCGAACACTGAAGCTTTCTTT | CASSTTANTEAFF
TRBJ1-2 | . | TRBV7-8 | . | TGTGCCAGTAAGGGCAGCGCTAACTATGGCTACACCTTC | CASKGSANYGYTF
TRBJ1-6 | . | TRBV5-5 | TRBD1 | TGTGCCAGCAGCTCCACCTGGACAGGGAATTCACCCCTCCACTTT | CASSSTWTGNSPLHF
TRBJ1-3 | . | TRBV19 | . | TGTGCCAGTAGTGTCGGGACGGGCTCTGGAAACACCATATATTTT | CASSVGTGSGNTIYF